This T cell receptor beta chain came from a study of blood T cells in healthy people across ages. Whole-study results and caveats: Greater diversity and more naive CD4+ cells were seen in long-lived donors than in aged donors.

A second PCR of roughly 6 to 12 cycles used a sample-barcoded 5' primer and a J-beta primer mix. Via MiXCR, TCRdb re-called the 5' RACE reads, giving one row per CDR3 protein. The sample includes 700,000 to 1,000,000 distinct CDR3 sequences, 44% of them seen just once. A word on this clonotype: Its antigen is undetermined.

The TCR sequence derives from a man aged 60-69 years in good health. Specimen: blood.

The CDR3 DNA sequence: TGTGCCAGCAGTCCTGTTGGGCTAGCGGGGGGGCCAGGCAATGAGCAGTTCTTC. It is translated as CASSPVGLAGGPGNEQFF. The chain links TRBV28 to TRBJ2-1; 12 positions agree with TRBD2. The J segment lost 6 bases and the V segment lost 5 bases, leaving 14 bases of the junction unmatched. CDR3 length equals 18 residues. Germline values: CDR1 MDHEN, CDR2 SYDVKM.